These T cell receptor beta chains were read from a single sample in a study of ipilimumab plus nivolumab after autologous stem cell transplantation. Clones were read by immunoSEQ multiplex PCR, and TCRdb kept only the in-frame ones, dropping some. In the table there are some 15,000 clones, roughly four fifths of which are singletons. This sample comprised PBMCs, obtained in a trial of ipilimumab plus nivolumab as post-transplant consolidation. The source is a male donor with diffuse large B-cell lymphoma. The CDR3 runs from the conserved cysteine through the conserved F or W. Each record gives: clone size, D gene, V gene, J gene, CDR3 length, CDR3 DNA, CDR3 protein. The D gene is left open where the match is weak. Part of the rows lack a size; the others show once, few, many or a class for expanded clones.

clone size: few; D gene: NA; V gene: TRBV6-6; J gene: TRBJ1-6; CDR3 length: 13; CDR3 DNA: TGTGCCAGCTCGAGCTCCTATAATTCACCCCTCCACTTT; CDR3 protein: CASSSSYNSPLHF
clone size: NA; D gene: NA; V gene: TRBV5-1; J gene: TRBJ1-1; CDR3 length: 12; CDR3 DNA: TGCGCCAGCAGCTTGGACGGAGATGAAGCTTTCTTT; CDR3 protein: CASSLDGDEAFF
clone size: medium-sized; D gene: TRBD1; V gene: TRBV19; J gene: TRBJ1-5; CDR3 length: 15; CDR3 DNA: TGTGCCAGTAGTCTCGGGACAGGGTTAAGGCAGCCCCAGCATTTT; CDR3 protein: CASSLGTGLRQPQHF
clone size: NA; D gene: TRBD2; V gene: TRBV7-2; J gene: TRBJ2-7; CDR3 length: 15; CDR3 DNA: TGTGCCAGCAGCTCCTCCAGCGGGGGGACATACGAGCAGTACTTC; CDR3 protein: CASSSSSGGTYEQYF
clone size: NA; D gene: TRBD2; V gene: TRBV28; J gene: TRBJ2-1; CDR3 length: 12; CDR3 DNA: TGTGCCAGCAGCTCCCTAGCGGGGGTTCACTTCTTC; CDR3 protein: CASSSLAGVHFF
clone size: NA; D gene: NA; V gene: TRBV29-1; J gene: TRBJ2-1; CDR3 length: 12; CDR3 DNA: TGCAGCGTATCCTATGGGTACGACGAGCAGTTCTTC; CDR3 protein: CSVSYGYDEQFF
clone size: NA; D gene: NA; V gene: TRBV5-1; J gene: TRBJ1-5; CDR3 length: 15; CDR3 DNA: TGCGCCAGCAGCTTGGAGGGAAATAGCAATCAGCCCCAGCATTTT; CDR3 protein: CASSLEGNSNQPQHF
clone size: NA; D gene: NA; V gene: TRBV6-4; J gene: TRBJ2-2; CDR3 length: 13; CDR3 DNA: TGTGCCAGCAGTGAAGGAAACACCGGGGAGCTGTTTTTT; CDR3 protein: CASSEGNTGELFF
clone size: once; D gene: TRBD2; V gene: TRBV5-1; J gene: TRBJ2-3; CDR3 length: 16; CDR3 DNA: TGCGCCAGCAGCTTGCGGACTAGCGACTGGGGAGATACGCAGTATTTT; CDR3 protein: CASSLRTSDWGDTQYF
clone size: NA; D gene: TRBD1; V gene: TRBV4-1; J gene: TRBJ2-1; CDR3 length: 17; CDR3 DNA: TGCGCCAGCAGCCAAGGTCCGGCGACAGGGCCCTACAATGAGCAGTTCTTC; CDR3 protein: CASSQGPATGPYNEQFF
clone size: NA; D gene: NA; V gene: TRBV7-2; J gene: TRBJ2-2; CDR3 length: 15; CDR3 DNA: TGTGCCAGCAGGCTAGGGACTGGGAACACCGGGGAGCTGTTTTTT; CDR3 protein: CASRLGTGNTGELFF
clone size: NA; D gene: NA; V gene: TRBV5-4; J gene: TRBJ2-1; CDR3 length: 15; CDR3 DNA: TGTGCCAGCAGCGATGCAGCAATACCGCGCAATGAGCAGTTCTTC; CDR3 protein: CASSDAAIPRNEQFF
clone size: NA; D gene: NA; V gene: TRBV7-6; J gene: TRBJ1-5; CDR3 length: 14; CDR3 DNA: TGTGCCAGCAGCCGGGACAATAGCAATCAGCCCCAGCATTTT; CDR3 protein: CASSRDNSNQPQHF
clone size: NA; D gene: TRBD1; V gene: TRBV5-1; J gene: TRBJ2-5; CDR3 length: 14; CDR3 DNA: TGCGCCAGCAGGCCCGGGACAGGCGGGGAGACCCAGTACTTC; CDR3 protein: CASRPGTGGETQYF
clone size: NA; D gene: TRBD2; V gene: TRBV4-1; J gene: TRBJ2-7; CDR3 length: 16; CDR3 DNA: TGCGCCAGCAGCCAAGATTTGGCTAGCGGGGCGGACGAGCAGTACTTC; CDR3 protein: CASSQDLASGADEQYF
clone size: NA; D gene: NA; V gene: TRBV6-6; J gene: TRBJ2-2; CDR3 length: 12; CDR3 DNA: TGTGCCAGCAGTTACTCGAGTGGAGGGCTGTTTTTT; CDR3 protein: CASSYSSGGLFF
clone size: NA; D gene: TRBD1; V gene: TRBV7-2; J gene: TRBJ2-1; CDR3 length: 15; CDR3 DNA: TGTGCCAGCAGCTCGGACAGGGGGCACTACAATGAGCAGTTCTTC; CDR3 protein: CASSSDRGHYNEQFF
clone size: once; D gene: NA; V gene: TRBV5-5; J gene: TRBJ1-2; CDR3 length: 16; CDR3 DNA: TGTGCCAGCAGCTTACGAGGCAGGTTCGGGACGGACGGCTACACCTTC; CDR3 protein: CASSLRGRFGTDGYTF
clone size: NA; D gene: TRBD1; V gene: TRBV4-2; J gene: TRBJ1-5; CDR3 length: 16; CDR3 DNA: TGTGCCAGCAGCTCCCGGGACAGGGGGCCCAATCAGCCCCAGCATTTT; CDR3 protein: CASSSRDRGPNQPQHF
clone size: NA; D gene: NA; V gene: TRBV7-2; J gene: TRBJ1-2; CDR3 length: 12; CDR3 DNA: TGTGCCAGCAGCCATGGAGGGAATGGCTACACCTTC; CDR3 protein: CASSHGGNGYTF
clone size: NA; D gene: NA; V gene: TRBV7-9; J gene: TRBJ1-1; CDR3 length: 12; CDR3 DNA: TGTGCCAGCAGCTTAGCTTACACTGAAGCTTTCTTT; CDR3 protein: CASSLAYTEAFF
clone size: few; D gene: NA; V gene: TRBV2; J gene: TRBJ2-7; CDR3 length: 13; CDR3 DNA: TGTGCCAGCAGTGGGTACTGGGACGGCGAGCAGTACTTC; CDR3 protein: CASSGYWDGEQYF
clone size: NA; D gene: TRBD2; V gene: TRBV5-1; J gene: TRBJ2-3; CDR3 length: 16; CDR3 DNA: TGCGCCAGCAGCCCCTCGGGAGGGGAGGCGGCAGATACGCAGTATTTT; CDR3 protein: CASSPSGGEAADTQYF
clone size: NA; D gene: NA; V gene: TRBV9; J gene: TRBJ2-7; CDR3 length: 14; CDR3 DNA: TGTGCCAGCAGCGTAGTAGGAACAGCCTACGAGCAGTACTTC; CDR3 protein: CASSVVGTAYEQYF
clone size: NA; D gene: TRBD1; V gene: TRBV9; J gene: TRBJ1-2; CDR3 length: 15; CDR3 DNA: TGTGCCAGCAGCGTAGGCGGGACAGGGAGGTATGGCTACACCTTC; CDR3 protein: CASSVGGTGRYGYTF
clone size: NA; D gene: TRBD1; V gene: TRBV5-1; J gene: TRBJ2-2; CDR3 length: 17; CDR3 DNA: TGCGCCAGCAGCCAAAAAAAAACAGGGGGGAACACCGGGGAGCTGTTTTTT; CDR3 protein: CASSQKKTGGNTGELFF
clone size: few; D gene: NA; V gene: TRBV21-1; J gene: TRBJ1-5; CDR3 length: 13; CDR3 DNA: TGTGCCAGCGGCGGACAGGGGGCCCGGCCCCAGCATTTT; CDR3 protein: CASGGQGARPQHF
clone size: NA; D gene: NA; V gene: TRBV5-6; J gene: TRBJ2-1; CDR3 length: 16; CDR3 DNA: TGTGCCAGCAGCTTGAAACGGGGCCCGACCTACAATGAGCAGTTCTTC; CDR3 protein: CASSLKRGPTYNEQFF
clone size: once; D gene: NA; V gene: TRBV28; J gene: TRBJ1-2; CDR3 length: 15; CDR3 DNA: TGTGCCAGCAGTTTATGGTTCAGGGGAGGGGATGGCTACACCTTC; CDR3 protein: CASSLWFRGGDGYTF
clone size: NA; D gene: TRBD1; V gene: TRBV7-6; J gene: TRBJ1-4; CDR3 length: 15; CDR3 DNA: TGTGCCAGCAGCCCCCGACAGGGCGAAAATGAAAAACTGTTTTTT; CDR3 protein: CASSPRQGENEKLFF
clone size: NA; D gene: NA; V gene: TRBV15; J gene: TRBJ2-1; CDR3 length: 17; CDR3 DNA: TGTGCCACCAGCAGAGACCTTACGCAATTGGGATACAATGAGCAGTTCTTC; CDR3 protein: CATSRDLTQLGYNEQFF
clone size: NA; D gene: TRBD1; V gene: TRBV6-1; J gene: TRBJ2-7; CDR3 length: 14; CDR3 DNA: TGTGCCAGCACCCGGGACAGGGGGCCATACGAGCAGTACTTC; CDR3 protein: CASTRDRGPYEQYF
clone size: once; D gene: TRBD2; V gene: TRBV2; J gene: TRBJ2-5; CDR3 length: 14; CDR3 DNA: TGTGCCAGCAGTGAGGGACTAGCGAGGGAGACCCAGTACTTC; CDR3 protein: CASSEGLARETQYF
clone size: NA; D gene: TRBD1; V gene: TRBV2; J gene: TRBJ2-7; CDR3 length: 15; CDR3 DNA: TGTGCCAGCAGTCCCTCGACAGGGGTTGTCGGCGAGCAGTACTTC; CDR3 protein: CASSPSTGVVGEQYF
clone size: once; D gene: NA; V gene: TRBV4-3; J gene: TRBJ1-6; CDR3 length: 16; CDR3 DNA: TGCGCCAGCAGCCAAGAGTGGGCCCCGGGAGTTTCACCCCTCCACTTT; CDR3 protein: CASSQEWAPGVSPLHF
clone size: NA; D gene: TRBD2; V gene: TRBV5-4; J gene: TRBJ2-2; CDR3 length: 17; CDR3 DNA: TGTGCCAGCCGATCTAGCGGGGGGGCCCGGGGAACCGGGGAGCTGTTTTTT; CDR3 protein: CASRSSGGARGTGELFF
clone size: NA; D gene: NA; V gene: TRBV25-1; J gene: TRBJ2-3; CDR3 length: 16; CDR3 DNA: TGTGCCAGCAGTGAATATTTTGGGACCTTGTCAGATACGCAGTATTTT; CDR3 protein: CASSEYFGTLSDTQYF
clone size: NA; D gene: NA; V gene: TRBV15; J gene: TRBJ2-4; CDR3 length: 13; CDR3 DNA: TGTGCCACCAGCAGAGATTTGGGGGACATTCAGTACTTC; CDR3 protein: CATSRDLGDIQYF
clone size: NA; D gene: NA; V gene: TRBV2; J gene: TRBJ2-3; CDR3 length: 15; CDR3 DNA: TGTGCCAGCAGAGAGACAGGAGTTAGCACAGATACGCAGTATTTT; CDR3 protein: CASRETGVSTDTQYF
clone size: NA; D gene: NA; V gene: TRBV6-5; J gene: TRBJ1-1; CDR3 length: 13; CDR3 DNA: TGTGCCAGCAGTCTCTCAGGGGTGACTGAAGCTTTCTTT; CDR3 protein: CASSLSGVTEAFF
clone size: NA; D gene: NA; V gene: TRBV7-8; J gene: TRBJ1-1; CDR3 length: 13; CDR3 DNA: TGTGCCAGCAGCTTATCGAGGGGGACTGAAGCTTTCTTT; CDR3 protein: CASSLSRGTEAFF
clone size: once; D gene: NA; V gene: TRBV5-1; J gene: TRBJ2-3; CDR3 length: 12; CDR3 DNA: TGCGCCAGCAGCGCGAATCAAGATACGCAGTATTTT; CDR3 protein: CASSANQDTQYF
clone size: NA; D gene: NA; V gene: TRBV7-6; J gene: TRBJ2-5; CDR3 length: 14; CDR3 DNA: TGTGCCAGCAGCTTAGGCGGCAGAAAAGAGACCCAGTACTTC; CDR3 protein: CASSLGGRKETQYF
clone size: NA; D gene: TRBD1; V gene: TRBV30; J gene: TRBJ1-2; CDR3 length: 18; CDR3 DNA: TGTGCCTGGAGAGTTGGTTTGGGCAGGGGGCGGACTAACTATGGCTACACCTTC; CDR3 protein: CAWRVGLGRGRTNYGYTF
clone size: few; D gene: NA; V gene: TRBV7-8; J gene: TRBJ1-4; CDR3 length: 16; CDR3 DNA: TGTGCCAGCAGCTTATCCGGCGCAGGTAGTAATGAAAAACTGTTTTTT; CDR3 protein: CASSLSGAGSNEKLFF